Following are 4 T cell receptor beta chains from one sample sequenced in a study of CD8 T cells in ankylosing spondylitis. Study-wide results and caveats: Ankylosing spondylitis blood appeared to be characterized by a TCR beta motif of several highly homologous variants.

TCRdb independently ran MiXCR on the 5' RACE reads; one entry per CDR3 protein. This sample has some 800,000 distinct CDR3 sequences, with 12% found just once. The antigens for these receptors are not known. Material: blood, either unsorted or a sorted T cell fraction (not recorded which). The receptors were sampled from a male donor with ankylosing spondylitis.

In its sample, this clonotype was seen a few times. The rearrangement joins TRBV20-1 to TRBJ2-1, with 13 bases that match TRBD2. J lost 0 bases, V lost 6 bases, and 5 bases had no gene match. Per germline, CDR1 DFQATT and CDR2 SNEGSKA (reference sequence). The CDR3 length is 16 residues. Here the CDR3 reads CSAGGTSGDSYNEQFF. CDR3 DNA: TGCAGTGCGGGTGGGACTAGCGGGGACTCCTACAATGAGCAGTTCTTC.

This clonotype occurred a few times. The chain combines TRBV5-1 with TRBJ2-1, with TRBD1 matching over 12 bases. Germline-derived CDR1 and CDR2 are SGHRS and YFSETQ. J gave up 9 bases and V 4 bases, and 17 bases lay outside the gene matches. The CDR3 runs 18 residues. CDR3 protein: CASSLQPGQGAVFGEQFF. The DNA for the CDR3 is TGCGCCAGCAGCCTACAACCGGGACAGGGGGCGGTATTCGGTGAGCAGTTCTTC.

This clonotype turned up a few times. V is TRBV10-3 and J is TRBJ1-1; maybe TRBD1 (5 bases). The CDR3 contains 16 residues. Between the trimmed V and J ends, which lost 4 bases and 5 bases, there was a span of 20 bases. The germline gives CDR1 ENHRY, CDR2 SYGVKD. The DNA for the CDR3 is TGTGCCATCAGTGGTTGGGGGGAGGGCGTTGGGACTGAAGCTTTCTTT. Its protein is CAISGWGEGVGTEAFF.

This clonotype was seen at least ten times. The gene calls are TRBV20-1 and TRBJ1-1; D gene ambiguous. The CDR3 loop spans 12 amino acids. Deletions cut 2 bases from V and 1 base from J, with 5 bases between. Per germline, CDR1 DFQATT and CDR2 SNEGSKA (reference sequence). The CDR3 region is CSARRENTEAFF. CDR3 bases: TGCAGTGCTAGAAGAGAGAACACTGAAGCTTTCTTT.